The clone carrying this T cell receptor (beta chain) was picked up one time. What it binds is unknown. The sample belongs to a study of CD8 T cells in ankylosing spondylitis. Study-wide points: According to the report, clones linked to the disease were significantly enriched in matched synovial fluid samples taken from ankylosing spondylitis patients. About 8 highly homologous variants made up a TCR beta motif, and this motif appeared characteristic of ankylosing spondylitis blood.

Researchers built TCR beta libraries using quantitative 5'-RACE with molecular barcodes. One entry per CDR3 protein results from TCRdb running MiXCR on the 5' RACE reads. The sample consists of around 390,000 distinct CDR3 sequences, 20% to 25% of them appearing once. The CDR3 loop spans 15 amino acids. Trimming stripped 6 bases from V and 3 bases from J, with 15 bases between. Germline CDR1 reads SGHDT; CDR2 reads YYEEEE. Sequenced: blood, either unsorted or a sorted T cell fraction (not recorded which). The genes are TRBV5-6 and TRBJ2-2, with D possibly being TRBD2 (5 bases). The receptor was derived from a male donor with ankylosing spondylitis. The CDR3 protein is CASTENGKDTGELFF. The CDR3 region has the DNA TGTGCCAGCACCGAAAACGGGAAAGACACCGGGGAGCTGTTTTTT.